The following is a TCR beta chain sequence with its context. Its antigen is unknown. No much larger clone is present one base from it, and per-base qualities are unavailable. This sample stems from a study of CDR3 diversity in severe acne (dated by TCRdb to between 2018 and 2021). Library preparation was by PCR. Sequencing was performed on an Illumina HiSeq 2000. Using fastp at Q25 and MiXCR, TCRdb reprocessed the public reads and kept productive beta chains. Identical CDR3 proteins give one entry, which carries the most common genes and DNA. This sample comprises about 100,000 distinct CDR3 sequences, approximately 47% of them detected only once. The leading ten clones occupy around 12% of the sample. The CDR1 and CDR2 encoded by the germline V gene are KGHSH and LQKENI. V is pared back by 3 bases and J by 7 bases, with 7 bases lying between the germline termini. Its CDR3 holds 12 amino acids, cysteine through phenylalanine. Only the CDR3 portion is preserved as DNA: 36 bases, with reading frame beginning at the first base.

Recombination connected TRBV18 to TRBJ2-1; too little of a D gene remains to name it. The sample consisted of blood. The TCR originated in a male donor with acne. The CDR3 region has the sequence CASSPERNEQFF. The bases read TGTGCCAGCTCACCGGAGCGTAATGAGCAGTTCTTC.